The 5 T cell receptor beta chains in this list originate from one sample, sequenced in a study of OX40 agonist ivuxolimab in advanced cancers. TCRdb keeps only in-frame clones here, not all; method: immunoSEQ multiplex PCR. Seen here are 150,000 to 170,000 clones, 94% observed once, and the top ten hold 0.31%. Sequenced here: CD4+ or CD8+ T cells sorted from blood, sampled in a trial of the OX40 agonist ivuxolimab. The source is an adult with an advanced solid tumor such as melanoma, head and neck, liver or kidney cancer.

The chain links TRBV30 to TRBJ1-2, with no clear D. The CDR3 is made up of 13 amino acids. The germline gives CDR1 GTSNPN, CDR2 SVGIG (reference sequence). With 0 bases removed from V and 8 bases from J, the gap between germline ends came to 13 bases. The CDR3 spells CAWSVVGSRGYTF. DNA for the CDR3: TGTGCCTGGAGTGTTGTGGGGTCTCGGGGCTACACCTTC.

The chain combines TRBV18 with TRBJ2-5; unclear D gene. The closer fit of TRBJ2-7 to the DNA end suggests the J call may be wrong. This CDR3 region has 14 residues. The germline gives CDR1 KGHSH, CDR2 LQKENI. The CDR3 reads CASSPGLGPNEQYF. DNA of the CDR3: TGTGCCAGCTCACCAGGCTTAGGACCTAACGAGCAGTACTTC.

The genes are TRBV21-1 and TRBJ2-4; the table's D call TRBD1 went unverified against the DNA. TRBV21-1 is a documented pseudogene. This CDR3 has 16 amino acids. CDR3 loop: CASSTRPGDTKNIQYF. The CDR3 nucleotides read TGTGCCAGCAGCACACGTCCAGGGGATACCAAAAACATTCAGTACTTC.

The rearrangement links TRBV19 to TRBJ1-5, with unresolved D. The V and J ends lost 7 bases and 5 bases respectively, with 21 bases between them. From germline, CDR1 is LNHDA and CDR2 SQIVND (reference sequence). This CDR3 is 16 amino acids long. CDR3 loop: CASIGLGNSPHQPQHF. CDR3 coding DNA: TGTGCCAGTATTGGGCTGGGTAATTCGCCGCATCAGCCCCAGCATTTT.

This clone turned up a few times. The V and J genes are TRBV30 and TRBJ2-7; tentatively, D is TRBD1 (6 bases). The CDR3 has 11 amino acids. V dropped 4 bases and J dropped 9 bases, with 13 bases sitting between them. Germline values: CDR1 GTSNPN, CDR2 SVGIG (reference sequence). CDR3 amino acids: CAWTLDRTQYF. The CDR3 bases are TGTGCCTGGACCCTCGACAGGACGCAGTACTTC.